The sequence of this T cell receptor beta chain was determined in a study of control samples from healthy donors and cancer patients. Assay used: immunoSEQ multiplex PCR; TCRdb lists only in-frame clones, some missing. The table lists under 450,000 clones, around 90% of them singletons. Between the trimmed V and J ends, which lost 2 bases and 10 bases, there was a span of 12 bases. Germline lookup yields CDR1 MNHEY and CDR2 SVGEGT. The CDR3 has 14 residues. This TCR came from a man aged 35 to 55 with head and neck cancer. This rearrangement joins TRBV6-2 or TRBV6-3 to TRBJ1-6; the D is unclear. Sequenced sample: PBMCs. CDR3 amino acids: CASSYRAARSPLHF. In DNA form, the CDR3 reads TGTGCCAGCAGTTACCGGGCAGCAAGGTCACCCCTCCACTTT.